This passage covers 31 T cell receptor beta chains from one sample sequenced in a study of T-cell reconstitution after alpha-beta-depleted transplantation in children. A TCRbeta library incorporating unique molecular identifiers was prepared. TCRdb processed the PCR reads anew with MiXCR; each CDR3 protein has one entry. This sample has hundreds of thousands of distinct CDR3 sequences; 13% occur once, and the top ten carry around 2%. The material was PBMCs, mostly from graft donor cells, obtained 360 days after TCRalphabeta/CD19-depleted stem cell transplant. Source of these receptors: a male patient younger than 18 who had a stem cell transplant for acute myeloid leukemia, so the T cells may come from the graft donor.

In its sample, this clonotype was seen a few times. The chain uses TRBV7-3 and TRBJ2-4, with a weak D call TRBD1 (6 bases). The CDR3 contains 14 residues. V was pared by 3 bases and J by 6 bases, with 12 bases between. Germline CDR1 reads SGHTA; CDR2 reads FQGTGA. The CDR3 reads CASSLAGAGNIQYF. The CDR3 coding sequence is TGTGCCAGCAGCTTGGCAGGGGCGGGAAACATTCAGTACTTC.

Worth noting for this clonotype: A much larger clone differs by one base, so this may be a read error. This chain connects TRBV10-3 to TRBJ2-1; TRBD2 matches at 10 bases. Germline lookup yields CDR1 ENHRY and CDR2 SYGVKD. This CDR3 spans 19 amino acids. Trimming took 5 bases from V and 4 from J; bases not matched to a gene: 17. As DNA, the CDR3 is TGTGCCATCAGTTTCGAGGGGTCTAGCGGGAGCCCACAGTACAATGAGCAGTTCTTC. Its protein product is CAISFEGSSGSPQYNEQFF.

This clonotype was seen at least ten times. The CDR3: CASSFRGGLRAGELFF. CDR3 bases: TGTGCCAGCAGCTTCCGGGGGGGTTTGCGTGCCGGGGAGCTGTTTTTT. The V call is TRBV7-6, the J call TRBJ2-2; 8 bases fit TRBD2. Per germline, CDR1 SGHVS and CDR2 FNYEAQ. J lost 6 bases, V lost 3 bases, and 9 bases had no gene match. This CDR3 is 16 amino acids long.

In this sample, this clonotype turned up many times. At one end, the junction sequence differs from germline, possibly due to a read error. V is TRBV20-1 and J is TRBJ1-1; a possible D gene is TRBD1 (5 bases). Germline lookup yields CDR1 DFQATT and CDR2 SNEGSKA (reference sequence). The CDR3 totals 10 residues. CDR3 sequence reads: CSARPGPRRF. CDR3 DNA: TGCAGTGCTAGACCGGGACCGCGACGTTTT.

This clonotype was seen a few times. This sequence joins TRBV4-3 and TRBJ2-6; possibly TRBD1 for D (6 bases). Germline loops: CDR1 LGHNA, CDR2 YSLEER. V was shortened by 2 bases and J by 2 bases, with 16 bases between the two germline ends. The CDR3 is made up of 18 amino acids. CDR3 amino acids: CASSQSRGLFAGANVLTF. The CDR3 DNA reads TGCGCCAGCAGCCAAAGCAGGGGATTATTCGCTGGGGCCAACGTCCTGACTTTC.

This clonotype was counted at least ten times. This chain connects TRBV6-2 or TRBV6-3 to TRBJ2-1, with 10 bases identical to TRBD2. V lost 4 bases and J lost 7; bases outside the gene matches: 4. The CDR3 spans 14 residues. Per germline, CDR1 MNHEY and CDR2 SVGEGT. The CDR3 coding sequence is TGTGCCAGCAGTTCCCTAGCGGGAGTGAATGAGCAGTTCTTC. This encodes CASSSLAGVNEQFF.

The DNA of the CDR3 is TGTGCCAGCAGCTTAGACCGGACAGGGGACACAGATACGCAGTATTTT. Translating gives CASSLDRTGDTDTQYF. The V call is TRBV7-6, the J call TRBJ2-3, with 9 bases fitting TRBD1. With V trimmed by 1 base and J by 2 bases, 4 bases remained unmatched. Germline values: CDR1 SGHVS, CDR2 FNYEAQ. The length of the CDR3 is 16 residues.

In this sample, this clonotype turned up a few times. The gene calls are TRBV28 and TRBJ2-2; TRBD1 aligns across 10 bases. Germline values: CDR1 MDHEN, CDR2 SYDVKM. Unmatched junction bases numbered 4, after V lost 8 bases and J lost 1 base. This CDR3 region has 15 residues. The CDR3 coding sequence is TGTGCCAGCCGGGACAGGGGACGGAACACCGGGGAGCTGTTTTTT. It encodes CASRDRGRNTGELFF.

This clonotype was recorded at least ten times. This chain connects TRBV5-1 to TRBJ2-5, with TRBD2 as a possible D gene (6 bases). The germline V gene encodes CDR1 SGHRS and CDR2 YFSETQ. The V gene lost 0 bases and the J gene lost 2 bases, with 17 bases spanning the gap. The CDR3 spans 17 residues. CDR3 bases: TGCGCCAGCAGCTTGGGTATAACGGGCGGAGGGCAAGAGACCCAGTACTTC. It yields the protein CASSLGITGGGQETQYF.

In its sample, this clonotype was seen a few times. The rearrangement uses TRBV12-3 or TRBV12-4 and TRBJ2-5, with 9 bases aligning to TRBD1. After removal of 5 bases from V and 3 bases from J, the junction contained 10 bases not matched to a gene. CDR3 length: 16 amino acids. CDR3 nucleotide sequence: TGTGCCAGCAGTGCCCGGGACAGGGCTAGGGAAGAGACCCAGTACTTC. This encodes CASSARDRAREETQYF.

This clonotype was recorded a few times. The CDR3 sequence: CASSLLDNPYNEQFF. As DNA, the CDR3 is TGTGCCAGCAGCTTACTGGACAACCCCTACAATGAGCAGTTCTTC. The chain recombines TRBV7-3 with TRBJ2-1; TRBD1 might be the D (5 bases). V gave up 2 bases and J gave up 2 bases, with 10 bases separating them. Germline lookup yields CDR1 SGHTA and CDR2 FQGTGA. The CDR3 runs 15 residues. The whole variable domain, filled in from reference TRBV7-3 and TRBJ2-1, reads GAGVSQTPSNKVTEKGKYVELRCDPISGHTALYWYRQSLGQGPEFLIYFQGTGAADDSGLPNDRFFAVRPEGSVSTLKIQRTERGDSAVYLCASSLLDNPYNEQFFGPGTRLTVL.

This clonotype occurred a few times. This chain joins TRBV5-6 and TRBJ2-3, with unresolved D. In germline, CDR1 is SGHDT, CDR2 YYEEEE. With 1 base removed from V and 5 bases from J, the gap between germline ends came to 5 bases. The CDR3 runs 12 residues. CDR3 sequence: CASSLPEDTQYF. CDR3 nucleotides: TGTGCCAGCAGCTTGCCGGAAGATACGCAGTATTTT.

This clonotype was recorded many times. This rearrangement joins TRBV11-1 to TRBJ2-1, with unresolved D. CDR3 length: 17 residues. Germline lookup yields CDR1 SGHAT and CDR2 FQDESV (reference sequence). Trimming removed 6 bases at V and 6 bases at J, with 24 bases between. CDR3 coding DNA: TGTGCCAGCAGAGGCGCCCCCCTTGGGCGCCAGAGCAATGAGCAGTTCTTC. As protein: CASRGAPLGRQSNEQFF.

This clonotype was detected a few times. This chain uses TRBV4-3 with TRBJ2-7; the match to TRBD1 covers 12 bases. The CDR3 runs 17 residues. The germline V gene encodes CDR1 LGHNA and CDR2 YSLEER. The ends lost 0 bases at V and 4 bases at J; junction bases unmatched: 7. CDR3: CASSQEPLGQGAYEQYF. As DNA, the CDR3 is TGCGCCAGCAGCCAAGAGCCGTTGGGACAGGGGGCTTACGAGCAGTACTTC.

The chain uses TRBV20-1 and TRBJ2-5; 7 bases line up with TRBD2. Germline V gives CDR1 DFQATT, CDR2 SNEGSKA (reference sequence). The CDR3 runs to 12 residues. The chain's CDR3 is CRPPGGRETQYF. For the CDR3, the DNA is TGCAGGCCCCCGGGGGGTCGAGAGACCCAGTACTTC.

This clonotype was observed many times. The chain joins TRBV6-6 to TRBJ2-7; the match to TRBD1 covers 7 bases. Trimming took 2 bases from V and 7 from J; bases not matched to a gene: 2. Germline CDR1 is MNHNY and CDR2 is SVGAGI (reference sequence). This CDR3 is 12 amino acids long. The CDR3 loop is CASSYTGVEQYF. The CDR3 nucleotides read TGTGCCAGCAGTTACACAGGGGTAGAGCAGTACTTC.

The rearrangement links TRBV25-1 to TRBJ2-7, with D possibly being TRBD1 or TRBD2 (5 bases each). The CDR3 runs 13 residues. V lost 7 bases, J lost 2 bases, and 12 bases lay in between. Germline CDR1 is MGHDK and CDR2 is SYGVNS. CDR3 sequence (DNA): TGTGCCAGCACCCCAGGGACCCCCTACGAGCAGTACTTC. Amino acids: CASTPGTPYEQYF.

The sample holds a few counts of this clonotype. V usage is TRBV20-1 and J usage is TRBJ2-7; maybe TRBD1 (6 bases). Trimming took off 2 bases at V and 2 bases at J, with 13 bases between the two ends. CDR3 size: 14 residues. The germline CDR1 and CDR2 sequences are DFQATT and SNEGSKA (reference sequence). The CDR3 region is CSARPSTGTYEQYF. In DNA form, the CDR3 reads TGCAGTGCTAGACCCTCGACAGGTACCTACGAGCAGTACTTC.

This clonotype was observed at least ten times. At one end, the junction sequence differs from germline, possibly due to a read error. The rearrangement uses TRBV7-7 and TRBJ2-1; TRBD2 agrees at 15 bases. CDR1 and CDR2 from the germline V gene are SSHAT and FNYEAQ (reference sequence). The CDR3 consists of 16 residues. CDR3 region: CASSWGTSGRHNEQFF. DNA of the CDR3: TGTGCTAGCAGCTGGGGGACTAGCGGGAGGCACAATGAGCAGTTCTTC.

This clonotype occurred a few times. This chain uses TRBV10-3 with TRBJ2-7; perhaps TRBD1 as D (6 bases). Germline V gene sequence: CDR1 ENHRY, CDR2 SYGVKD. V dropped 8 bases and J dropped 1 base, with 27 bases sitting between them. This CDR3 is 18 amino acids long. As DNA, the CDR3 is TGTGCCATCGTCATGGACTCCCGTGCAGACAGGTCGTCCTACGAGCAGTACTTC. Protein product: CAIVMDSRADRSSYEQYF.

This clonotype showed up just a few times. The J gene is TRBJ2-2, the V gene TRBV11-3; D is possibly TRBD2 (7 bases). Trimming shortened V by 5 bases and J by 6 bases, and 19 bases separated the two germline ends. Germline V gene lookup returns CDR1 SGHNT and CDR2 YENEEA. The length of the CDR3 is 16 residues. The CDR3 protein is CASSPGRGALSGELFF. The CDR3 bases are TGTGCCAGCAGCCCTGGACGGGGGGCGTTGTCCGGGGAGCTGTTTTTT.

This clonotype was detected ten times or more. This chain joins TRBV7-9 and TRBJ2-7; D gene unclear. V lost 1 base and J lost 3, with 7 bases in between. The CDR3 sequence is 13 residues long. Looked up from germline, CDR1 is SEHNR and CDR2 is FQNEAQ (reference sequence). The CDR3 nucleotides are TGTGCCAGCAGCTTAGTGGGCGGCTACGAGCAGTACTTC. Amino acid sequence: CASSLVGGYEQYF.

J is TRBJ2-4 and V is TRBV7-2; 9 bases agree with TRBD1. This CDR3 has 15 amino acids. V was clipped by 5 bases and J by 5 bases; unmatched bases: 7. Germline values: CDR1 SGHTA, CDR2 FQGNSA. The CDR3 sequence is CASSAGTGFQNIQYF. Written as DNA, the CDR3 is TGTGCCAGCAGCGCCGGGACAGGGTTCCAAAACATTCAGTACTTC.

This clonotype was detected a few times. This rearrangement joins TRBV28 to TRBJ2-7; a possible D gene is TRBD1 (6 bases). Germline CDR1 reads MDHEN; CDR2 reads SYDVKM. Trimming stripped 3 bases from V and 2 bases from J, with 14 bases between. This CDR3 contains 15 residues. The CDR3 spells CASSFYSGQTYEQYF. The CDR3 nucleotides are TGTGCCAGCAGTTTTTACTCTGGACAGACCTACGAGCAGTACTTC.

In its sample, this clonotype was seen a few times. V gene TRBV20-1 combines with J gene TRBJ2-1, with D perhaps TRBD1 (5 bases). Germline V gene sequence: CDR1 DFQATT, CDR2 SNEGSKA (reference sequence). Trimming cost V 3 bases and J 2 bases, with 11 bases left between them. This CDR3 spans 14 amino acids. The CDR3 is CSASKDTAYNEQFF. Here the CDR3 DNA reads TGCAGTGCTAGTAAGGACACCGCCTACAATGAGCAGTTCTTC.

The genes are TRBV11-2 and TRBJ2-5, with no clear D. The germline V gene has CDR1 SGHAT and CDR2 FQNNGV. CDR3 length: 11 residues. The V gene lost 5 bases and the J gene lost 7 bases, with 8 bases spanning the gap. CDR3 coding DNA: TGTGCCAGCAGCCCCCTTACGACCCAGTACTTC. This gives the protein CASSPLTTQYF.

Points on this clonotype: A read error is likely here: a far larger clone is one base away. The chain carries TRBV27 and TRBJ2-1, with 13 positions matching TRBD2. The trim removed 3 bases at V and 5 bases at J, leaving 1 base unmatched. CDR1 is MNHEY, CDR2 SMNVEV, per germline (reference sequence). The CDR3 runs 15 residues. This chain's CDR3 is CASSFGTSGNNEQFF. The CDR3 DNA follows: TGTGCCAGCAGTTTCGGGACTAGCGGGAACAATGAGCAGTTCTTC.

This clonotype was seen a handful of times. The rearrangement uses TRBV29-1 and TRBJ2-5; D call uncertain. The CDR3 length is 12 residues. V dropped 1 base and J dropped 3 bases, with 6 bases sitting between them. Germline V gene data show CDR1 as SQVTM and CDR2 as ANQGSEA. CDR3 amino acids: CSVEGFEETQYF. CDR3 DNA: TGCAGCGTTGAAGGCTTTGAAGAGACCCAGTACTTC.

This clonotype has more than one count but fewer than ten. V usage is TRBV20-1 and J usage is TRBJ2-3, with 12 bases identical to TRBD2. Per germline, CDR1 DFQATT and CDR2 SNEGSKA (reference sequence). The CDR3 has 14 amino acids. J was trimmed by 4 bases and V by 4 bases; bases with no gene match: 3. CDR3 protein: CSATSGRAADTQYF. CDR3 DNA: TGCAGTGCTACTAGCGGGAGGGCCGCAGATACGCAGTATTTT.

V is TRBV7-2 and J is TRBJ2-3, with TRBD2 matching over 9 bases. CDR3 size: 16 residues. The junction had 10 bases not matched to a gene; V was cut back by 5 bases and J by 4 bases. CDR1 is SGHTA and CDR2 is FQGNSA in the germline V gene. The CDR3 DNA reads TGTGCCAGCAGCCGATCACCTTTAGCGGGAGCAGATACGCAGTATTTT. Its protein is CASSRSPLAGADTQYF.

V is TRBV20-1 and J is TRBJ2-1; 9 bases are a match to TRBD2. CDR1 is DFQATT, CDR2 SNEGSKA, per germline (reference sequence). The CDR3 contains 16 residues. Unmatched junction bases numbered 15, after V lost 2 bases and J lost 10 bases. The DNA for the CDR3 is TGCAGTGCTAGACAGCTAGCGGGATTAGGGGGCAGCGAGCAGTTCTTC. It encodes CSARQLAGLGGSEQFF.